The 17 T cell receptor beta chains presented below share a single source sample, sequenced in a study of Tregs in tolerant kidney transplant recipients. Some clones are missing from TCRdb's copy, which holds only in-frame ones; the method was immunoSEQ multiplex PCR. This table has about 50,000 clones, roughly 89% appearing once. Related graft donors supplied nonmyeloablative bone marrow transplants, and mixed chimerism was transient. The material was CD8+ T cells from blood (PBMCs), obtained 12 months after the transplant. All receptors derive from a human patient who received a combined kidney and bone marrow transplant. The T cells may come from the graft donor.

The chain uses TRBV29-1 and TRBJ1-1; D call uncertain. Germline V gene sequence: CDR1 SQVTM, CDR2 ANQGSEA. This CDR3 is built from 12 residues. The V end was cut by 4 bases, the J end by 6 bases, with 12 bases between. Written as DNA, the CDR3 is TGCAGCGTTGTTGTTGATAGAGCTGAAGCTTTCTTT. This encodes CSVVVDRAEAFF. The complete variable domain, with remaining parts taken from reference TRBV29-1 and TRBJ1-1, reads SAVISQKPSRDICQRGTSLTIQCQVDSQVTMMFWYRQQPGQSLTLIATANQGSEATYESGFVIDKFPISRPNLTFSTLTVSNMSPEDSSIYLCSVVVDRAEAFFGQGTRLTVV.

As regards this clone: Other nucleotide sequences from this sample produce the same CDR3. In nucleotides, the CDR3 is TGTGCCAGCAGTTCGGGGAAGAGCTCCTATAATTCACCCCTCCACTTT. Its translation is CASSSGKSSYNSPLHF. The chain employs TRBV28 and TRBJ1-6; D not resolved. V gave up 4 bases and J gave up 0 bases, with 10 bases separating them. The CDR3 length is 16 residues. Germline CDR1 is MDHEN and CDR2 is SYDVKM.

This chain uses TRBV11-2 with TRBJ2-7, with TRBD1 identical over 7 bases. Germline-derived CDR1 and CDR2 are SGHAT and FQNNGV. The CDR3 sequence is 15 residues long. V lost 1 base, J lost 3 bases, and 6 bases stayed unmatched. CDR3 amino acids: CASSLGQGVFYEQYF. CDR3 nucleotide sequence: TGTGCCAGCAGCTTAGGACAGGGTGTATTCTACGAGCAGTACTTC.

This chain connects TRBV7-9 to TRBJ2-7; no firm D call. The germline V and J ends were trimmed by 3 bases and 1 base, with 10 bases remaining between them. CDR3 length equals 14 residues. CDR1 is SEHNR, CDR2 FQNEAQ, per germline (reference sequence). DNA of the CDR3: TGTGCCAGCAGCTTTTCTGACATTTCCTACGAGCAGTACTTC. Amino acids: CASSFSDISYEQYF. Based on the CDR3 plus reference TRBV7-9 and TRBJ2-7, the full variable domain is DTGVSQNPRHKITKRGQNVTFRCDPISEHNRLYWYRQTLGQGPEFLTYFQNEAQLEKSRLLSDRFSAERPKGSFSTLEIQRTEQGDSAMYLCASSFSDISYEQYFGPGTRLTVT.

The chain combines TRBV9 with TRBJ1-2; 7 nucleotides line up with TRBD1. CDR1 and CDR2 from the germline V gene are SGDLS and YYNGEE. V shed 4 bases, J shed 5 bases, and the junction held 8 bases outside the gene matches. The length of the CDR3 is 14 residues. The CDR3 here is CASSSLDRTYGYTF. In nucleotides, the CDR3 is TGTGCCAGCAGCTCACTGGACAGGACTTATGGCTACACCTTC.

This chain joins TRBV19 and TRBJ2-7, with TRBD2 as a possible D gene (6 bases). The CDR3 has 14 residues. Trimming removed 3 bases from V and 7 bases from J, with 16 bases in between. CDR1 and CDR2 (germline): LNHDA, SQIVND (reference sequence). DNA of the CDR3: TGTGCCAGTAGTATTTACTCGGGAGTTGAGGAGCAGTACTTC. Its protein is CASSIYSGVEEQYF.

The J gene is TRBJ2-2, the V gene TRBV27; 7 bases are shared with TRBD2. CDR1 and CDR2 from the germline V gene are MNHEY and SMNVEV (reference sequence). The V gene end was trimmed by 0 bases and the J gene end by 7 bases; junction bases not matched to a gene: 14. This CDR3 has 18 residues. CDR3 sequence reads: CASSLSGPQGGLFGELFF. The DNA for the CDR3 is TGTGCCAGCAGTTTATCAGGTCCGCAGGGAGGGTTATTCGGGGAGCTGTTTTTT.

The chain has TRBV27 and TRBJ1-4; TRBD1 is a possible D gene (5 bases). The V end lost 3 bases, the J end lost 4 bases, and 12 bases lay between the germline ends. Looked up from germline, CDR1 is MNHEY and CDR2 is SMNVEV (reference sequence). The CDR3 covers 15 residues. CDR3 protein: CASSFRQTYNEKLFF. Written as DNA, the CDR3 is TGTGCCAGCAGTTTCAGACAGACCTATAATGAAAAACTGTTTTTT. The variable domain in full, completed from reference TRBV27 and TRBJ1-4, reads EAQVTQNPRYLITVTGKKLTVTCSQNMNHEYMSWYRQDPGLGLRQIYYSMNVEVTDKGDVPEGYKVSRKEKRNFPLILESPSPNQTSLYFCASSFRQTYNEKLFFGSGTQLSVL.

The chain is built from TRBV11-1 and TRBJ2-2; the D gene is possibly TRBD1 (6 bases). From germline, CDR1 is SGHAT and CDR2 FQDESV (reference sequence). With 0 bases removed from V and 4 bases from J, the gap between germline ends came to 15 bases. The CDR3 consists of 17 residues. CDR3 DNA sequence: TGTGCCAGCAGCTTAGCGTCGTCAGGGGTGAGCACCGGGGAGCTGTTTTTT. Its protein product is CASSLASSGVSTGELFF.

The V call is TRBV4-2, the J call TRBJ2-5, with 9 bases lining up with TRBD2. The germline V gene has CDR1 LGHNA and CDR2 YNFKEQ. This CDR3 has 14 amino acids. V trimming: 1 base; J trimming: 11 bases; junction bases outside the gene matches: 8. The CDR3 here is CASSQGASGMEQYF. The CDR3 nucleotides are TGTGCCAGCAGCCAAGGGGCTAGCGGGATGGAGCAGTACTTC.

CDR3 sequence reads: CATSSAPGHRTDTQYF. CDR3 coding DNA: TGTGCCACCAGCAGTGCACCGGGACACCGCACAGATACGCAGTATTTT. J is TRBJ2-3 and V is TRBV15; weak D call: TRBD1 (6 bases). The CDR3 spans 16 residues. With 3 bases removed from V and 1 base from J, the gap between germline ends came to 14 bases. CDR1 is LNHNV, CDR2 YYDKDF, per germline (reference sequence).

The chain uses TRBV7-6 and TRBJ2-3; D may be TRBD2 (5 bases). Trimming took 5 bases from V and 2 from J, leaving 17 bases between them. CDR1 and CDR2 (germline): SGHVS, FNYEAQ. The CDR3 has 16 residues. CDR3 DNA sequence: TGTGCCAGCAGCCAACGGGATTCCGAATACACAGATACGCAGTATTTT. Translated, it gives CASSQRDSEYTDTQYF.

The CDR3 region has the DNA TGTGCCACCAGCCCCAGACTAGTCGCCAGGGAGCTGTTTTTT. This sequence encodes CATSPRLVARELFF. This sequence joins TRBV15 and TRBJ2-2; D is perhaps TRBD2 (6 bases). In germline, CDR1 is LNHNV, CDR2 YYDKDF (reference sequence). With 5 bases removed from V and 9 bases from J, the gap between germline ends came to 16 bases. The CDR3 is 14 residues long.

V is TRBV29-1 and J is TRBJ1-1; 10 bases agree with TRBD1. V gave up 0 bases and J gave up 1 base; unmatched junction bases: 14. The CDR3 is 19 residues long. Per the germline V gene, CDR1 is SQVTM and CDR2 is ANQGSEA. The chain's CDR3 is CSVEDFKTGGASANTEAFF. CDR3 DNA: TGCAGCGTTGAAGATTTTAAGACAGGGGGCGCGTCGGCGAACACTGAAGCTTTCTTT.

This clone was observed a single time. In nucleotides, the CDR3 is TGTGCCAGCACAGGAGATACGCAGTATTTT. Translating gives CASTGDTQYF. The V gene is TRBV19, the J gene TRBJ2-3, with D possibly TRBD1 on 5 matching bases. The V and J ends lost 9 bases and 5 bases respectively, with 6 bases between them. This CDR3 is 10 amino acids long. In germline, CDR1 is LNHDA, CDR2 SQIVND (reference sequence).

V gene TRBV6-5 combines with J gene TRBJ1-1; D perhaps matches TRBD1 (5 bases). V lost 2 bases, J lost 0 bases, and 7 bases lay in between. The germline V gene encodes CDR1 MNHEY and CDR2 SVGAGI. The CDR3 length is 14 residues. CDR3 region: CASSYARVNTEAFF. The CDR3 nucleotides are TGTGCCAGCAGTTACGCCAGGGTGAACACTGAAGCTTTCTTT.

V usage is TRBV7-2 and J usage is TRBJ2-1; the match to TRBD2 covers 11 bases. The germline CDR1 and CDR2 sequences are SGHTA and FQGNSA. The ends lost 3 bases at V and 4 bases at J; junction bases unmatched: 2. The CDR3 spans 15 residues. The chain's CDR3 is CASSFTSGGYNEQFF. The CDR3 DNA follows: TGTGCCAGCAGCTTTACTAGCGGGGGATACAATGAGCAGTTCTTC. The full variable domain, completed using reference TRBV7-2 and TRBJ2-1, is GAGVSQSPSNKVTEKGKDVELRCDPISGHTALYWYRQSLGQGLEFLIYFQGNSAPDKSGLPSDRFSAERTGGSVSTLTIQRTQQEDSAVYLCASSFTSGGYNEQFFGPGTRLTVL.